This entry is about one T cell receptor (beta chain). What it binds is not known. Sample time point: pre-sensitization, week 0. Documented treatment: therapeutic diphenylcyclopropenone sensitization with weekly scalp DPC. This sample is drawn from a study of human T cells and chemical hapten exposure. Findings of the study overall: No change in TCRs above 1 in 1000 frequency was produced by DPC sensitization.

The germline V and J ends were trimmed by 10 bases and 5 bases, with 11 bases remaining between them. There are 12 residues in the CDR3. The germline V gene encodes CDR1 MNHNY and CDR2 SVGAGI (reference sequence). TCRdb recomputed calls from the RACE reads with MiXCR, one row per CDR3 protein. This sample carries tens of thousands of distinct CDR3 sequences, approximately 11% of them seen once, and the ten largest clones take roughly 5.3%. Sequenced here: whole blood, sampled in connection with sensitization to the hapten diphenylcyclopropenone (DPC). This sequence originates from a woman aged 45-65 years with alopecia areata. Some clones in this sample may be carry-over from other donors' samples. V is TRBV6-6 and J is TRBJ1-4; a possible D gene is TRBD1 (6 bases). CDR3 bases: TGTGCCACCCAGGGGACCAATGAAAAACTGTTTTTT. Translated: CATQGTNEKLFF.